A single sample gave rise to the 16 T cell receptor beta chains below, sequenced in a study of cytomegalovirus exposure and HLA in healthy donors. Use of 60 Vbeta and 13 Jbeta primers characterized the PCR. Here immunoSEQ multiplex PCR was the method, and the copy in TCRdb shows in-frame clones only, minus some. The repertoire includes 150,000 or so clones, around 80% of them detected once, and 13% to 15% sits in the top ten. The sequenced sample was PBMCs. All receptors derive from a woman between 40 and 55 years old in good health and CMV-seronegative.

The chain joins TRBV2 to TRBJ1-6; a weak D match, TRBD1 (6 bases). From germline, CDR1 is SNHLY and CDR2 FYNNEI. The germline V and J ends were trimmed by 6 bases and 13 bases, with 19 bases remaining between them. The CDR3 consists of 14 residues. DNA for the CDR3: TGTGCCAGCAGGCCGGGACACGCTTTTCAGCCCCTCCACTTT. This codes for CASRPGHAFQPLHF.

The chain employs TRBV27 and TRBJ1-5; tentatively, D is TRBD1 (5 bases). Germline-derived CDR1 and CDR2 are MNHEY and SMNVEV (reference sequence). The CDR3 contains 13 residues. V lost 5 bases, J lost 5 bases, and 10 bases lay in between. In nucleotides, the CDR3 is TGTGCCAGCAGTATCAGACAGTATCAGCCCCAGCATTTT. Translating gives CASSIRQYQPQHF.

The chain carries TRBV7-2 and TRBJ1-1; D is undetermined. Trimming took 5 bases from V and 7 from J, leaving 14 bases between them. Germline V lookup: CDR1 SGHTA, CDR2 FQGNSA. The CDR3 consists of 13 residues. CDR3 amino acids: CASSRRRVGEAFF. The CDR3 nucleotides read TGTGCCAGCAGCCGGAGGCGGGTGGGTGAAGCTTTCTTT.

This chain uses TRBV6-4 with TRBJ2-3; 10 bases match TRBD2. Germline CDR1 is MRHNA and CDR2 is SNTAGT. The CDR3 contains 14 residues. Losses at the gene ends were 5 bases for V and 8 bases for J; bases not matched to a gene: 7. The CDR3 spells CASSSSGGPGTQYF. The CDR3 DNA sequence: TGTGCCAGCAGTTCTAGCGGGGGACCGGGTACGCAGTATTTT.

This rearrangement joins TRBV28 to TRBJ2-3; 7 positions agree with TRBD2. The CDR3 runs 15 residues. V shed 6 bases and J 5 bases; nucleotides not matched to a gene: 11. Germline V gene lookup returns CDR1 MDHEN and CDR2 SYDVKM. CDR3 sequence: CASSHQAGVRDTQYF. The DNA for the CDR3 is TGTGCCAGCAGCCACCAGGCGGGAGTGAGAGATACGCAGTATTTT.

The chain has TRBV7-9 and TRBJ1-1; 8 nucleotides align to TRBD1. J lost 5 bases, V lost 3 bases, and 2 bases had no gene match. The germline CDR1 and CDR2 sequences are SEHNR and FQNEAQ (reference sequence). The CDR3 contains 13 residues. CDR3 DNA sequence: TGTGCCAGCAGCTTGGGGACAGGTACTGAAGCTTTCTTT. Translation gives CASSLGTGTEAFF.

This clone was seen a handful of times. V and J are TRBV9 and TRBJ2-3; 12 positions match TRBD2. V was pared by 3 bases and J by 5 bases, with 13 bases of the junction left unmatched. In germline, CDR1 is SGDLS, CDR2 YYNGEE. This CDR3 has 18 amino acids. The CDR3 loop reads CASSAFTSGGNSGDTQYF. CDR3 sequence (DNA): TGTGCCAGCAGCGCCTTTACTAGCGGGGGGAATTCGGGAGATACGCAGTATTTT.

The sample holds one count of this clone. V and J are TRBV10-3 and TRBJ2-1, with 7 bases aligning to TRBD2. Trimming cost V 0 bases and J 6 bases; bases outside gene matches: 2. Looked up from germline, CDR1 is ENHRY and CDR2 is SYGVKD. The CDR3 runs to 14 residues. The CDR3 sequence is CAISESTSLNEQFF. The CDR3 nucleotides are TGTGCCATCAGTGAGTCGACTAGCCTCAATGAGCAGTTCTTC.

The chain is built from TRBV27 and TRBJ2-1; D remains unclear. V was clipped by 8 bases and J by 5 bases, with 10 bases between them. CDR1 and CDR2 (germline): MNHEY, SMNVEV (reference sequence). CDR3 length equals 12 residues. The CDR3: CASRLSDNEQFF. The CDR3 DNA is TGTGCCAGCCGTCTGAGCGACAATGAGCAGTTCTTC.

This chain uses TRBV7-9 with TRBJ2-7; 8 bases match TRBD1. Germline V gives CDR1 SEHNR, CDR2 FQNEAQ (reference sequence). The V segment lost 5 bases and the J segment 4 bases; nucleotides outside the gene matches: 10. There are 15 residues in the CDR3. The CDR3 DNA reads TGTGCCAGCAGCGTATCCTCAGGGGGCGGTTACGAGCAGTACTTC. This gives the protein CASSVSSGGGYEQYF. Full variable domain (rest looked up from reference TRBV7-9 and TRBJ2-7): DTGVSQNPRHKITKRGQNVTFRCDPISEHNRLYWYRQTLGQGPEFLTYFQNEAQLEKSRLLSDRFSAERPKGSFSTLEIQRTEQGDSAMYLCASSVSSGGGYEQYFGPGTRLTVT.

The rearrangement uses TRBV7-2 and TRBJ2-7; 13 positions agree with TRBD2. There are 19 residues in the CDR3. CDR1 is SGHTA, CDR2 FQGNSA, per germline. Losses at the gene ends were 4 bases for V and 5 bases for J; bases not matched to a gene: 17. This chain's CDR3 is CASSSQGLAGASLRNEQYF. The CDR3 DNA reads as TGTGCCAGCAGCTCCCAAGGACTAGCGGGAGCCTCTCTCAGGAACGAGCAGTACTTC.

The chain combines TRBV11-2 with TRBJ2-5; D may be TRBD1 (6 bases). Near its end, the DNA agrees better with TRBJ2-7, so the J call may be wrong. Germline loops: CDR1 SGHAT, CDR2 FQNNGV. The CDR3 totals 14 residues. The CDR3 DNA is TGTGCCAGCAGCCTACAGGGCATATTCTACGAGCAGTACTTC. Translating gives CASSLQGIFYEQYF.

This clone came up a few times. The rearrangement joins TRBV28 to TRBJ2-3, with 14 bases that match TRBD2. V trimming: 2 bases; J trimming: 3 bases; junction bases outside the gene matches: 4. Germline values: CDR1 MDHEN, CDR2 SYDVKM. The CDR3 extends over 17 amino acids. The CDR3 reads CASSLPGTSGSTDTQYF. The CDR3 DNA sequence: TGTGCCAGCAGTTTACCGGGGACTAGCGGGAGTACAGATACGCAGTATTTT.

The gene calls are TRBV11-3 and TRBJ2-1, with D uncertain. This CDR3 region has 14 residues. Germline V gives CDR1 SGHNT, CDR2 YENEEA. Trimming shortened V by 1 base and J by 7 bases, and 11 bases separated the two germline ends. CDR3 sequence reads: CASSLVYLENEQFF. For the CDR3, the DNA is TGTGCCAGCAGCTTAGTCTACTTAGAAAATGAGCAGTTCTTC.

The V gene is TRBV5-4, the J gene TRBJ1-1; 7 bases line up with TRBD1. The CDR3 runs to 15 residues. Germline lookup yields CDR1 SGHNT and CDR2 YYREEE (reference sequence). With V trimmed by 3 bases and J by 4 bases, 9 bases remained unmatched. The CDR3 DNA is TGTGCCAGCAGCTGGGGACAGAGCATCGTCACTGAAGCTTTCTTT. Protein product: CASSWGQSIVTEAFF.

V usage is TRBV7-5 and J usage is TRBJ2-1; the D segment call TRBD1 is taken from the table without a DNA check. TRBV7-5 is designated a pseudogene. The CDR3 spans 14 residues. In DNA, the CDR3 is TGTGCCAGAAGTGGACAGGGGGGGTCCAATGAGCAGTTCTTC. Translation: CARSGQGGSNEQFF.